This is a list of T cell receptor beta chains from one sample in a study of T cell changes during pregnancy in multiple sclerosis. TCRdb keeps only in-frame clones here, not all; method: immunoSEQ multiplex PCR. This table holds tens of thousands of clones, around 88% found once. Sequenced material: CD4+ T cells from peripheral blood mononuclear cells, taken in the first trimester of pregnancy. The origin of the receptors is a female donor in good health, enrolled as a control in a pregnancy study. Each CDR3 is given with its conserved first and last residue. D genes are given only for firm matches.

>TRBV10-3|TRBJ1-5|TRBD1
CAIWDRGNQPQHF
TGTGCCATCTGGGACAGGGGTAATCAGCCCCAGCATTTT
>TRBV9|TRBJ1-2|.
CASRGRAYGYTF
TGTGCCAGCAGGGGCAGGGCCTATGGCTACACCTTC
>TRBV5-4|TRBJ2-1|TRBD1
CASSPGQPYNEQFF
TGTGCCAGCAGCCCGGGACAGCCCTACAATGAGCAGTTCTTC
>TRBV19|TRBJ1-5|.
CASTALQGDGQPQHF
TGTGCCAGTACCGCCCTACAGGGAGATGGACAGCCCCAGCATTTT
>TRBV7-3|TRBJ2-3|TRBD2
CASSLGSGGASVDTQYF
TGTGCCAGCAGCTTAGGAAGCGGGGGGGCTTCGGTAGATACGCAGTATTTT
>TRBV30|TRBJ1-2|.
CAWSPGYGYTF
TGTGCCTGGAGTCCAGGGTATGGCTACACCTTC
>TRBV7-8|TRBJ2-3|.
CASSLVRGPSTDTQYF
TGTGCCAGCAGCTTAGTGCGGGGGCCTAGCACAGATACGCAGTATTTT
>TRBV30|TRBJ2-6|TRBD1
CAGRQGAGGANVLTF
TGTGCCGGGAGACAGGGGGCGGGGGGGGCCAACGTCCTGACTTTC
>TRBV19|TRBJ2-1|TRBD2
CASKGGFSGGYNEQFF
TGTGCCAGTAAAGGGGGTTTTAGCGGGGGGTACAATGAGCAGTTCTTC
>TRBV19|TRBJ1-5|TRBD1
CASSGLPGQAFPYSNQPQHF
TGTGCCAGTAGTGGATTGCCGGGACAGGCCTTCCCCTATAGCAATCAGCCCCAGCATTTT
>TRBV7-3|TRBJ1-2|.
CASSPVESTVVGYTF
TGTGCCAGCAGCCCAGTGGAGTCGACAGTGGTTGGCTACACCTTC
>TRBV7-9|TRBJ2-3|TRBD2
CASSLLGRATDTQYF
TGTGCCAGCAGCCTCCTCGGGAGGGCCACAGATACGCAGTATTTT
>TRBV15|TRBJ2-5|TRBD2
CATSIDGGTQETQYF
TGTGCCACCAGCATTGACGGGGGGACCCAAGAGACCCAGTACTTC
>TRBV9|TRBJ1-2|.
CASSVGPDINYGYTF
TGTGCCAGCAGCGTAGGACCGGACATCAACTATGGCTACACCTTC
>TRBV4-3|TRBJ2-3|.
CASSQGNWDTQYF
TGCGCCAGCAGCCAAGGAAACTGGGATACGCAGTATTTT
>TRBV5-1|TRBJ2-1|TRBD2
CASSLESGGAGEQFF
TGCGCCAGCAGCTTGGAAAGCGGGGGGGCGGGTGAGCAGTTCTTC
>TRBV5-4|TRBJ1-1|.
CASSFGGGMGGTEAFF
TGTGCCAGCAGCTTCGGGGGGGGCATGGGAGGCACTGAAGCTTTCTTT
>TRBV7-2|TRBJ2-5|TRBD1
CASSLGGTGFQETQYF
TGTGCCAGCAGCTTAGGGGGGACAGGGTTCCAAGAGACCCAGTACTTC
>TRBV5-6|TRBJ1-2|TRBD1
CASSNPYRGRRGYTF
TGTGCCAGCAGCAACCCCTACAGGGGAAGGCGTGGCTACACCTTC
>TRBV19|TRBJ1-2|.
CASALFRVPYGYTF
TGTGCCAGTGCCTTATTCAGGGTACCCTATGGCTACACCTTC
>TRBV4-2|TRBJ2-3|TRBD2
CASSQFWDSGGSGTDTQYF
TGTGCCAGCAGCCAGTTTTGGGACAGCGGGGGGTCCGGCACAGATACGCAGTATTTT
>TRBV5-8|TRBJ2-1|TRBD2
CASSPRTSGNNEQFF
TGTGCCAGCAGCCCGCGGACTAGCGGGAACAATGAGCAGTTCTTC
>TRBV9|TRBJ2-3|.
CASSEASGTTDTQYF
TGTGCCAGCAGCGAGGCTTCGGGAACTACAGATACGCAGTATTTT
>TRBV7-2|TRBJ1-2|.
CASSSQTESYGYTF
TGTGCCAGCAGCTCTCAGACAGAGTCCTATGGCTACACCTTC
>TRBV11-3|TRBJ1-1|.
CASRRGRTEAFF
TGTGCCAGCAGACGGGGTCGGACTGAAGCTTTCTTT
>TRBV6-6|TRBJ1-2|.
CASSPSPRTPNYGYTF
TGTGCCAGCAGTCCTTCTCCTCGGACACCAAACTATGGCTACACCTTC
>TRBV4-3|TRBJ2-3|TRBD2
CASSQLAPTSGRSTDTQYF
TGCGCCAGCAGCCAACTAGCGCCGACTAGCGGGCGTAGCACAGATACGCAGTATTTT
>TRBV4-1|TRBJ1-5|TRBD1
CASSSGQGRQPQHF
TGCGCCAGCAGCTCAGGACAGGGTCGGCAGCCCCAGCATTTT
>TRBV2|TRBJ2-6|.
CASSGSGTGANVLTF
TGTGCCAGCAGTGGATCCGGGACTGGGGCCAACGTCCTGACTTTC
>TRBV12-5|TRBJ2-1|.
CASATDRATPYNEQFF
TGTGCTAGTGCCACGGACAGAGCCACTCCCTACAATGAGCAGTTCTTC
>TRBV6-1|TRBJ2-3|.
CASSETGTVSTDTQYF
TGTGCCAGCAGCGAAACCGGGACTGTTAGCACAGATACGCAGTATTTT
>TRBV29-1|TRBJ1-2|.
CSVGTGQILYGYTF
TGCAGCGTTGGGACCGGACAGATCCTCTATGGCTACACCTTC
>TRBV7-8|TRBJ1-5|.
CASSLQGNQPQHF
TGTGCCAGCAGCTTACAGGGCAATCAGCCCCAGCATTTT
>TRBV5-4|TRBJ2-1|.
CASSLVARYNEQFF
TGTGCCAGCAGCTTGGTAGCCCGCTACAATGAGCAGTTCTTC
>TRBV10-3|TRBJ2-6|TRBD1
CAIRLGQRGTGGAGANVLTF
TGTGCCATCAGACTGGGACAAAGGGGCACAGGGGGTGCGGGGGCCAACGTCCTGACTTTC
>TRBV7-2|TRBJ2-2|.
CASSRTQINTGELFF
TGTGCCAGCAGCCGAACACAGATTAACACCGGGGAGCTGTTTTTT
>TRBV14|TRBJ2-1|.
CASSHTMYNEQFF
TGTGCCAGCAGTCATACTATGTACAATGAGCAGTTCTTC
>TRBV5-1|TRBJ1-6|.
CASSLEVATLPLHF
TGCGCCAGCAGCTTGGAGGTAGCGACTTTGCCCCTCCACTTT